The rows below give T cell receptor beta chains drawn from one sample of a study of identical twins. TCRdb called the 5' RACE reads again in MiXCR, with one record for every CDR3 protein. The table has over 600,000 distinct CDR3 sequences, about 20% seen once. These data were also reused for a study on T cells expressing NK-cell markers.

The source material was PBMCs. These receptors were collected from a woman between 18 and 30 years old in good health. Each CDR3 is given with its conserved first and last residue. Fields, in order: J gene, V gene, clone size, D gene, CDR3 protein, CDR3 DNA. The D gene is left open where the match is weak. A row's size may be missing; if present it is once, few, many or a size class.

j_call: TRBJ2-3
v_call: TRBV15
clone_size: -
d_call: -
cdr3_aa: CATSLHRRDTQYF
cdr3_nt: TGTGCCACCAGCCTTCACAGGAGAGATACGCAGTATTTT

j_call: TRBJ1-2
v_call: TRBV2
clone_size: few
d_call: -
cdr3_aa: CASSEFGQEDRYTF
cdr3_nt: TGTGCCAGCAGTGAGTTCGGGCAAGAGGATCGCTACACCTTC

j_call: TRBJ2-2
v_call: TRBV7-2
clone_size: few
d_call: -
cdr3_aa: CASSSTLRGTGELFF
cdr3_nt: TGTGCCAGCAGCTCGACGCTGAGGGGTACCGGGGAGCTGTTTTTT

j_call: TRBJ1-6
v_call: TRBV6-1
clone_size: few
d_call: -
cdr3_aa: CASRLGTGWSPLHF
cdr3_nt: TGTGCCAGCAGACTTGGAACAGGGTGGTCACCCCTCCACTTT

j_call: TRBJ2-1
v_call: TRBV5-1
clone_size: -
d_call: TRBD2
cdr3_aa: CASSLAPTSGGRNEQFF
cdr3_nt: TGCGCCAGCAGCTTGGCCCCAACTAGCGGGGGCCGAAATGAGCAGTTCTTC

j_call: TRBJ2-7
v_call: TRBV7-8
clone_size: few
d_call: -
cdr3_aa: CASSFERGPEQYF
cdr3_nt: TGTGCCAGCAGCTTCGAGAGGGGCCCCGAGCAGTACTTC

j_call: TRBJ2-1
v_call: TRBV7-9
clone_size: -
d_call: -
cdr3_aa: CASSLSGFGEQFF
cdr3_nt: TGTGCCAGCAGCTTATCAGGGTTCGGTGAGCAGTTCTTC

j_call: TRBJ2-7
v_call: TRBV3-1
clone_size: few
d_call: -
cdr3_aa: CASSPHRDEQYF
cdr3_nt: TGTGCCAGCAGCCCTCACAGGGACGAGCAGTACTTC

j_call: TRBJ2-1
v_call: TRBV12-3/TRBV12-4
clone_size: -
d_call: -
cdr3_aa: CASSPTGQSSYNEQFF
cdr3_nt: TGTGCCAGCAGTCCGACAGGCCAGAGCTCCTACAATGAGCAGTTCTTC

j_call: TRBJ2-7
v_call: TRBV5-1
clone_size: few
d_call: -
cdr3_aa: CASSGRSSPRSYEQYF
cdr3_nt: TGCGCCAGCAGCGGGAGGAGTAGTCCCCGGTCCTACGAGCAGTACTTC

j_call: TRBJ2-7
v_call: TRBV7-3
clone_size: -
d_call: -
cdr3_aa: CASSSGHSRSYEQYF
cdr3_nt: TGTGCCAGCAGCTCAGGACACTCTCGGTCATACGAGCAGTACTTC

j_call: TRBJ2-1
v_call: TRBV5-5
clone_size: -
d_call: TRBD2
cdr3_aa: CATQLAGASYNEQFF
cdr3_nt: TGTGCCACCCAACTAGCGGGAGCCTCCTACAATGAGCAGTTCTTC

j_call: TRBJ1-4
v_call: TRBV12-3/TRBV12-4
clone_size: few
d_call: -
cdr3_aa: CASSTGSPNEKLFF
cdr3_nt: TGTGCCAGCAGTACAGGGAGCCCTAATGAAAAACTGTTTTTT

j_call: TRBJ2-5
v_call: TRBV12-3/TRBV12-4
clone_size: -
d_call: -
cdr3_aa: CASSLIGVETQYF
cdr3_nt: TGTGCCAGCAGTTTAATTGGTGTGGAGACCCAGTACTTC

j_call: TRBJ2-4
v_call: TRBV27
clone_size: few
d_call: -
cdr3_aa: CASSLITSSNIQYF
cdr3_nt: TGTGCCAGCAGCTTAATCACGTCGTCAAACATTCAGTACTTC

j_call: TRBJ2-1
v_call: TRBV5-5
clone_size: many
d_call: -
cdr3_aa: CASSLGDMYNEQFF
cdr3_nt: TGTGCCAGCAGCTTGGGGGATATGTACAATGAGCAGTTCTTC

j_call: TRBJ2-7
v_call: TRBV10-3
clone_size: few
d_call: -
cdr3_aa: CAISEPAGSYEQYF
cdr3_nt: TGTGCCATCAGTGAGCCAGCGGGTTCCTACGAGCAGTACTTC

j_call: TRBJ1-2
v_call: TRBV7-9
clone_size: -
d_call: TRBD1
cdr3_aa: CASTGTGDGYTF
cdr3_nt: TGTGCCAGCACCGGGACAGGGGACGGCTACACCTTC

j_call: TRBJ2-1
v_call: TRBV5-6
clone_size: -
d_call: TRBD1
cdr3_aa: CASSVQGAPSWDEQFF
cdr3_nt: TGTGCCAGCAGCGTACAGGGGGCCCCATCTTGGGATGAGCAGTTCTTC

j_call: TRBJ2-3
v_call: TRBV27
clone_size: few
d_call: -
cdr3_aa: CASSLSGGRGLRDTQYF
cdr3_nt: TGTGCCAGCAGTTTATCGGGGGGTAGAGGCCTCCGGGATACGCAGTATTTT

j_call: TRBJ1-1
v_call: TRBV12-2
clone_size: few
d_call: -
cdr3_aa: CASRLLLPGQGSPEAFF
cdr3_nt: TGTGCAAGTCGCTTATTATTACCGGGACAGGGGTCCCCTGAAGCTTTCTTT

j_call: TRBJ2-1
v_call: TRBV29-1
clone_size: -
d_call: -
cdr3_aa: CSVEGVFNEQFF
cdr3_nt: TGCAGCGTGGAAGGGGTTTTCAATGAGCAGTTCTTC

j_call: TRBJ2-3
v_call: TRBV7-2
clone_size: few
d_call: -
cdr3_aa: CASSSGFWADTQYF
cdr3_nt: TGTGCCAGCAGCTCTGGGTTCTGGGCGGATACGCAGTATTTT

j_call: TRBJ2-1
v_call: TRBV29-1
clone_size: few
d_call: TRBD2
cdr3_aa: CSVEDYKRGGRNEQFF
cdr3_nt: TGCAGCGTTGAAGATTATAAGCGGGGGGGGAGGAATGAGCAGTTCTTC

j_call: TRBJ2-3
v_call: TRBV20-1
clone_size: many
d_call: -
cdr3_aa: CSAKLQLDTDTQYF
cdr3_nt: TGCAGTGCTAAACTACAGCTGGACACAGATACGCAGTATTTT

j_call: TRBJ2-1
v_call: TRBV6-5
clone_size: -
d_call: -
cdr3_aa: CASSYLASDEQFF
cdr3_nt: TGTGCCAGCAGTTACCTAGCAAGCGATGAGCAGTTCTTC